This T cell receptor (beta chain) was recorded in a study of cytomegalovirus exposure and HLA in healthy donors. Study-wide points: A later look showed TCR association rates differing by HLA locus, highest for DRB1 and lowest for HLA-C. Certain sequence variants were highly shared and formed a cluster, and this cluster was likely a sequencing artifact.

Nominally healthy donors were sampled, though unrecorded immune exposures were likely. A word on this clone: No antigen is known for it.

PCR involved 60 Vbeta and 13 Jbeta primers. The table came from immunoSEQ multiplex PCR; TCRdb's copy has only in-frame clones and leaves some out. The sample lists approximately 200,000 clones; almost 80% were seen once. The CDR3 spans 14 residues. J gave up 6 bases and V 1 base, and 4 bases lay outside the gene matches. Per germline, CDR1 SGHTA and CDR2 FQGTGA. Sample: PBMCs. The V gene is TRBV7-3, the J gene TRBJ1-1, with 8 bases aligning to TRBD1. The sequence was collected from a woman under 30 in good health and CMV-seronegative. CDR3 coding DNA: TGTGCCAGCAGCTTAAGCAGGGGGCGACCTGAAGCTTTCTTT. This translates into CASSLSRGRPEAFF.